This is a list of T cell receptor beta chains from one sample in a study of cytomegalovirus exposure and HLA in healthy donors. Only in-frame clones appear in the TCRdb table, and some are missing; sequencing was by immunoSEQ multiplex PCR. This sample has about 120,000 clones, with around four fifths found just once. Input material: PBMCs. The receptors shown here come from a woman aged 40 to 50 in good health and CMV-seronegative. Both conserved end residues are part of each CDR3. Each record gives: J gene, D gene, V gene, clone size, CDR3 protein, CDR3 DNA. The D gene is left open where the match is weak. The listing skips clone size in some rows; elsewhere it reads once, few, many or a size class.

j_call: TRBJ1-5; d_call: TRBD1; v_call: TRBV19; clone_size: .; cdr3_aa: CASSLAGGAGQPQHF; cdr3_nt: TGTGCCAGTAGTCTCGCAGGGGGCGCGGGTCAGCCCCAGCATTTT
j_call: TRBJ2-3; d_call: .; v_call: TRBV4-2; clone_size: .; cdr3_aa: CASSPILVSDTQYF; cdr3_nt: TGTGCCAGCAGCCCAATACTAGTATCAGATACGCAGTATTTT
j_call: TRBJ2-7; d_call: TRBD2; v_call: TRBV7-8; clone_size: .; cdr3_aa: CASSLSSGIYEQYF; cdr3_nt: TGTGCCAGCAGCCTCTCTAGCGGAATATACGAGCAGTACTTC
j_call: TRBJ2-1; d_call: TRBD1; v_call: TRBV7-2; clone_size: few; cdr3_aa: CASSLDRGRNEQFF; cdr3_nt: TGTGCCAGCAGCTTGGACAGGGGTAGGAATGAGCAGTTCTTC
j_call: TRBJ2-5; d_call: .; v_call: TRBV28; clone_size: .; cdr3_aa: CASSLRGRQETQYF; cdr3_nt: TGTGCCAGCAGTTTAAGAGGGCGGCAAGAGACCCAGTACTTC
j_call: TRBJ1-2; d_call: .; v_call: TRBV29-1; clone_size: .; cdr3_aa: CSVGPGDHYGYTF; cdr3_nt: TGCAGCGTTGGTCCGGGGGACCACTATGGCTACACCTTC
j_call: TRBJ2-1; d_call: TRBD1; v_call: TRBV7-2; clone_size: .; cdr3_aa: CASSRGTGRSYNEQFF; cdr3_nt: TGTGCCAGCAGCAGAGGGACAGGCCGCTCCTACAATGAGCAGTTCTTC
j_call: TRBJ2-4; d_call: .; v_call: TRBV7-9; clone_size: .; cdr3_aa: CASSSGQEVIQYF; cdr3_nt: TGTGCCAGCAGCTCGGGCCAGGAGGTCATTCAGTACTTC
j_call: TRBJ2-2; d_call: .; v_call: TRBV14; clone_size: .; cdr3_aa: CASSQVTGTGELFF; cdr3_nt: TGTGCCAGCAGCCAAGTAACGGGCACCGGGGAGCTGTTTTTT
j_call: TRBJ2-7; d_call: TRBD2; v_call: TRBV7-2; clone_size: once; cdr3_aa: CASSLDGAGNPYEQYF; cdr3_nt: TGTGCCAGCAGCTTAGACGGAGCGGGGAATCCGTACGAGCAGTACTTC
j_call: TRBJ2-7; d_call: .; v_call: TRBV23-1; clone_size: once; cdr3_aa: CASSQSQGGSYEQYF; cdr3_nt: TGCGCCAGCAGCCAATCGCAAGGGGGTAGCTACGAGCAGTACTTC
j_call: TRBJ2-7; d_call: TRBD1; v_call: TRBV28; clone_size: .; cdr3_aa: CASYPGTGGLYEQYF; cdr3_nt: TGTGCCAGCTACCCGGGGACAGGGGGCCTTTACGAGCAGTACTTC
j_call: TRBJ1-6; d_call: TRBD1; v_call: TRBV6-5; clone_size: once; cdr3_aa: CASSYSMGQGNSPLHF; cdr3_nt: TGTGCCAGCAGTTACTCGATGGGACAGGGGAATTCACCCCTCCACTTT
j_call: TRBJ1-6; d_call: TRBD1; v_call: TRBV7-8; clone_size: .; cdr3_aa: CASSLAGQTASPLHF; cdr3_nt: TGTGCCAGCAGCTTAGCGGGACAGACAGCTTCACCCCTCCACTTT
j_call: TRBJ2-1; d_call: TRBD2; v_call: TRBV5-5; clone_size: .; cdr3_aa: CASSTRSGNLNEQFF; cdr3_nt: TGTGCCAGCAGCACACGTAGCGGGAACTTAAATGAGCAGTTCTTC
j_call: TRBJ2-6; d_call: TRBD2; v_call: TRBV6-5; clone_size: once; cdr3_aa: CASSFGRAGANVLTF; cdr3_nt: TGTGCCAGCAGTTTCGGGAGGGCTGGGGCCAACGTCCTGACTTTC
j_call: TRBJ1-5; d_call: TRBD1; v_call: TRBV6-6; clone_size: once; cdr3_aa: CASRRDSGYSNQPQHF; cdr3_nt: TGTGCCAGCAGACGGGACAGCGGGTATAGCAATCAGCCCCAGCATTTT
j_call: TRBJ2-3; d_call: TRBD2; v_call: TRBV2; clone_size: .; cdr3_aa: CASSVLAGGGTDTQYF; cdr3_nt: TGTGCCAGCAGTGTATTAGCGGGGGGTGGCACAGATACGCAGTATTTT
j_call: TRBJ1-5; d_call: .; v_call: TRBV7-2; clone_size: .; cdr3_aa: CASSSRGGGEQPQHF; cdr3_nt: TGTGCCAGCAGCTCCCGTGGGGGAGGCGAACAGCCCCAGCATTTT
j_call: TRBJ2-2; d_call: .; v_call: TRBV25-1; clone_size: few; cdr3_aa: CASSEQSGGELFF; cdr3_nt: TGTGCCAGCAGTGAACAAAGCGGGGGGGAGCTGTTTTTT
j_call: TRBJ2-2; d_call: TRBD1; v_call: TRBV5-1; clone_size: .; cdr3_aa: CASSSSRDRGTGELFF; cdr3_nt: TGCGCCAGCAGCTCGTCCCGGGACAGGGGAACCGGGGAGCTGTTTTTT
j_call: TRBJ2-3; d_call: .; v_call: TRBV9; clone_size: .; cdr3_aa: CASSPRGGSSTDTQYF; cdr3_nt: TGTGCCAGCAGCCCCAGAGGGGGATCTAGCACAGATACGCAGTATTTT
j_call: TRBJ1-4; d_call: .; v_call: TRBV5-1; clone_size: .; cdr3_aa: CASSPRPRRGGVNEKLFF; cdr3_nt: TGCGCCAGCAGCCCCCGACCTCGACGGGGAGGGGTTAATGAAAAACTGTTTTTT
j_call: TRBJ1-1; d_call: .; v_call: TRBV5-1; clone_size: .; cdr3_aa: CASSSTDMNTEAFF; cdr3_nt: TGCGCCAGCAGCTCGACAGACATGAACACTGAAGCTTTCTTT
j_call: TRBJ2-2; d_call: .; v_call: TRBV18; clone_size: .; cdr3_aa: CASSRNGGNTGELFF; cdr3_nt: TGTGCCAGCTCACGAAATGGAGGAAACACCGGGGAGCTGTTTTTT
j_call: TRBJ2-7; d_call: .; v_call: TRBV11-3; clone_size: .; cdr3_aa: CASSQSRDSEQYF; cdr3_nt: TGTGCCAGCAGCCAATCCCGGGACTCCGAGCAGTACTTC
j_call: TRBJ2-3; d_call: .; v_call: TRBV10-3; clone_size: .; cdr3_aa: CASGGEGGDTDTQYF; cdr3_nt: TGTGCCAGCGGGGGTGAGGGGGGTGACACAGATACGCAGTATTTT
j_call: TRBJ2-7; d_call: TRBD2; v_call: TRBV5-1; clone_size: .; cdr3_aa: CASSLVLAGADEQYF; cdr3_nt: TGCGCCAGCAGCTTGGTGCTAGCGGGAGCCGACGAGCAGTACTTC
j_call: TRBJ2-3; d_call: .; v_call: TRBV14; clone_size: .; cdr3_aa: CASSRYGTQYF; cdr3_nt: TGTGCCAGCAGCCGATACGGTACGCAGTATTTT
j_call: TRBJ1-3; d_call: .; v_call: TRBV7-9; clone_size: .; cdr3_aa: CASGERGSGNTIYF; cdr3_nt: TGTGCCAGCGGGGAGCGGGGGAGCGGAAACACCATATATTTT
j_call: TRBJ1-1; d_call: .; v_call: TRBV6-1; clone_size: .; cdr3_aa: CASSEVQGYTEAFF; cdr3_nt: TGTGCCAGCAGTGAAGTCCAGGGCTACACTGAAGCTTTCTTT
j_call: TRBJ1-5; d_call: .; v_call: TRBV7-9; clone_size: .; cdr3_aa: CASSLGTGNQPQHF; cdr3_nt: TGTGCCAGCAGCTTAGGAACGGGCAATCAGCCCCAGCATTTT